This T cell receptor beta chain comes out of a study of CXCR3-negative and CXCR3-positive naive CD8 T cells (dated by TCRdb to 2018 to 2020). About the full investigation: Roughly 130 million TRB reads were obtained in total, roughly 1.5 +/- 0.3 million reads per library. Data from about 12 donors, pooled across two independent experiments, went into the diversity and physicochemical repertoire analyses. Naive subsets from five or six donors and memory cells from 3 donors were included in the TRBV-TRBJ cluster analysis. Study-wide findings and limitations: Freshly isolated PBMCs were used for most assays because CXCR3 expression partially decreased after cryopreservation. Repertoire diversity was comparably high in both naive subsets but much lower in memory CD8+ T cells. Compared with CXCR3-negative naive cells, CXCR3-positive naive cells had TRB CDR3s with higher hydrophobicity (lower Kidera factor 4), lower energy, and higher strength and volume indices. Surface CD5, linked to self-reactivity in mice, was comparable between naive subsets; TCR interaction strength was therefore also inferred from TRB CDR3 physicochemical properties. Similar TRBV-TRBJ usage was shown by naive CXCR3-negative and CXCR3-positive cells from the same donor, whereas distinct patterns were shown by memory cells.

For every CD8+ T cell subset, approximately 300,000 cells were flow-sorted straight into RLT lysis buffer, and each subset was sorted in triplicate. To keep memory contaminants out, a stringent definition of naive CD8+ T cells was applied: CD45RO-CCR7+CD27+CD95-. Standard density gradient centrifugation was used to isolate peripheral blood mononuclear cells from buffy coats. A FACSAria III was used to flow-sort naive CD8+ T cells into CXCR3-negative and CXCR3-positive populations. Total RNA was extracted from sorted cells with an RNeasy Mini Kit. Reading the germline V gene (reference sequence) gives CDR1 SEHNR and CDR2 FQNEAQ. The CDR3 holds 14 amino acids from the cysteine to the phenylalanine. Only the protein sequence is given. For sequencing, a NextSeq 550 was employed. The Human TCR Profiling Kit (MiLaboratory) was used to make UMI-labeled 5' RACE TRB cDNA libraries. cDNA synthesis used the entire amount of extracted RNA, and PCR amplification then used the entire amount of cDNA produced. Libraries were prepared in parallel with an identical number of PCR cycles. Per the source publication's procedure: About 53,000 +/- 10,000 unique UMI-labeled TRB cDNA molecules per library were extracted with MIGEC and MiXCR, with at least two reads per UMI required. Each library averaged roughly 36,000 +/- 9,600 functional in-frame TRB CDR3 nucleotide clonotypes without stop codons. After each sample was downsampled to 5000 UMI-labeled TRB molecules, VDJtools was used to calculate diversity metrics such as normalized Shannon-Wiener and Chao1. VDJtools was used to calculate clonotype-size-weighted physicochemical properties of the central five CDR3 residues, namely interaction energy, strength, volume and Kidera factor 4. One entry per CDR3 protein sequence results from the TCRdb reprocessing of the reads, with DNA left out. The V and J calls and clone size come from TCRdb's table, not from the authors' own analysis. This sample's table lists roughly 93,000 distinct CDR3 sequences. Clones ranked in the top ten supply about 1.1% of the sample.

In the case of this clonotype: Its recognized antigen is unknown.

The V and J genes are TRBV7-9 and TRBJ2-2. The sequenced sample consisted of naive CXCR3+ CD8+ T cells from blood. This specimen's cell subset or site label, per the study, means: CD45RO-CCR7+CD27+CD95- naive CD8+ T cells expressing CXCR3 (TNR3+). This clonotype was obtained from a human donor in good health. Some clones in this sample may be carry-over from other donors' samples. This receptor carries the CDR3 CASSSRTKTGELFF.